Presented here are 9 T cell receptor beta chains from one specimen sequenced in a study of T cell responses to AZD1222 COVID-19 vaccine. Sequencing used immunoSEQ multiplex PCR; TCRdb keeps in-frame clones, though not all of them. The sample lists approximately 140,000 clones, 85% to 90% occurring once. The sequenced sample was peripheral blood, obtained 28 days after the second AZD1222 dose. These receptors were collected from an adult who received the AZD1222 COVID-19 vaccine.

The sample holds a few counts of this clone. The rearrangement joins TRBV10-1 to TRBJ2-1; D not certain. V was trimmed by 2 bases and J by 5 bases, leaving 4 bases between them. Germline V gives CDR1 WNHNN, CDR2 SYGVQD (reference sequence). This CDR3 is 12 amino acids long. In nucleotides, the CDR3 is TGCGCCAGCAGTGAGCGGAACAATGAGCAGTTCTTC. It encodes CASSERNNEQFF.

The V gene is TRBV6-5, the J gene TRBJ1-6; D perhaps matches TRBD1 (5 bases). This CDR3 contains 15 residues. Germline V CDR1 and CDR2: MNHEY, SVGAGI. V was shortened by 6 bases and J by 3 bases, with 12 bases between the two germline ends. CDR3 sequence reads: CASRSDISYNSPLHF. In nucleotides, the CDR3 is TGTGCCAGCAGATCGGACATCAGCTATAATTCACCCCTCCACTTT.

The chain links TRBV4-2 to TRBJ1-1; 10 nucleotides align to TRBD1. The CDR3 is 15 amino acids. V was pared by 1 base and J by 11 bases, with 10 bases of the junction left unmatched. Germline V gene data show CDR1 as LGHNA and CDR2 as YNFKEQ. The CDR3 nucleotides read TGTGCCAGCAGCCAAGCGCCCGGGACAGGGGAGGCGGCTTTCTTT. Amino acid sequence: CASSQAPGTGEAAFF.

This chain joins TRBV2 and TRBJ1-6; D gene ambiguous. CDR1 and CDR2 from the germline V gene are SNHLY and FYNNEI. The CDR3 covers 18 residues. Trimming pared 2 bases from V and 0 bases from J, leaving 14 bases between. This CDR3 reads CASSETPGGSSYNSPLHF. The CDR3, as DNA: TGTGCCAGCAGTGAAACCCCAGGAGGAAGCTCCTATAATTCACCCCTCCACTTT. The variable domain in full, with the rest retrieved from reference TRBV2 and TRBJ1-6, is EPEVTQTPSHQVTQMGQEVILRCVPISNHLYFYWYRQILGQKVEFLVSFYNNEISEKSEIFDDQFSVERPDGSNFTLKIRSTKLEDSAMYFCASSETPGGSSYNSPLHFGNGTRLTVT.

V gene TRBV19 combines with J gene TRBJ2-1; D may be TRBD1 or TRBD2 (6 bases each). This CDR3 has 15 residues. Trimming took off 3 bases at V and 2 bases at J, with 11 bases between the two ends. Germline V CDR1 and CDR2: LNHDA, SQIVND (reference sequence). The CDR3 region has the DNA TGTGCCAGTAGTATGAGGGGGGTAGCCTACAATGAGCAGTTCTTC. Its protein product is CASSMRGVAYNEQFF.

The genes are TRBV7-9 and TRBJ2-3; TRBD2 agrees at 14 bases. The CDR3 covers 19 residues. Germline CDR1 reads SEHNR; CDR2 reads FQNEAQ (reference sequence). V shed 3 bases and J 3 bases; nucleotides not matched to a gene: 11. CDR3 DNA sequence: TGTGCCAGCAGCTTTTGGGGACTAGCGGGAGTGGGTGGTACAGATACGCAGTATTTT. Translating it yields CASSFWGLAGVGGTDTQYF.

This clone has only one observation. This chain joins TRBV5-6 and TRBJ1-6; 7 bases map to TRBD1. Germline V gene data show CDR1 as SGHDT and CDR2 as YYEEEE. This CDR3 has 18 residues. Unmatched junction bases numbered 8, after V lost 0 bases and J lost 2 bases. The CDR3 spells CASSLAVTGRPYNSPLHF. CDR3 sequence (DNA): TGTGCCAGCAGCTTGGCCGTGACAGGGAGGCCCTATAATTCACCCCTCCACTTT.

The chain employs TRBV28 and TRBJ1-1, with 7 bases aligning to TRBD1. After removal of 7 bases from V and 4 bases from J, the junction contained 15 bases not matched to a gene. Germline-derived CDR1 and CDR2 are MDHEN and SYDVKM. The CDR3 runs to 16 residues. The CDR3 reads CASIPAGTAGRTEAFF. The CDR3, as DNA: TGTGCCAGCATCCCGGCCGGGACAGCCGGTCGCACTGAAGCTTTCTTT.

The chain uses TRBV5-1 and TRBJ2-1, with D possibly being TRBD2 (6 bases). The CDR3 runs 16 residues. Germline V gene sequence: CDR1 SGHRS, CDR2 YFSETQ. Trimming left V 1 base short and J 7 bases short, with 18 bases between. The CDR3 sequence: CASSLPSDYLLNEQFF. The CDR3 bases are TGCGCCAGCAGCTTGCCCTCGGACTACCTACTAAATGAGCAGTTCTTC.